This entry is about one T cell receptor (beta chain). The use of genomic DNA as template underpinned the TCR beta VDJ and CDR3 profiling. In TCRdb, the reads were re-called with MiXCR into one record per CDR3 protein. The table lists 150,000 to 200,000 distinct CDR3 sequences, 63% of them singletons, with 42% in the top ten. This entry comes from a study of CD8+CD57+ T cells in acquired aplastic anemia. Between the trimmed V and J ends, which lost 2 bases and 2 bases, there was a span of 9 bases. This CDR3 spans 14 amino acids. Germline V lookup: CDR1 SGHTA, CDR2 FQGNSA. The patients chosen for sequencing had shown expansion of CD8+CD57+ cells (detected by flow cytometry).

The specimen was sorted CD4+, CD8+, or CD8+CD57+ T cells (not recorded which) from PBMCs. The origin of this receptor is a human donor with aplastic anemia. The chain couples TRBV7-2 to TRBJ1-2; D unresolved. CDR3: CASSLSPANYGYTF. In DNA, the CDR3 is TGTGCCAGCAGCTTATCACCGGCCAACTATGGCTACACCTTC.